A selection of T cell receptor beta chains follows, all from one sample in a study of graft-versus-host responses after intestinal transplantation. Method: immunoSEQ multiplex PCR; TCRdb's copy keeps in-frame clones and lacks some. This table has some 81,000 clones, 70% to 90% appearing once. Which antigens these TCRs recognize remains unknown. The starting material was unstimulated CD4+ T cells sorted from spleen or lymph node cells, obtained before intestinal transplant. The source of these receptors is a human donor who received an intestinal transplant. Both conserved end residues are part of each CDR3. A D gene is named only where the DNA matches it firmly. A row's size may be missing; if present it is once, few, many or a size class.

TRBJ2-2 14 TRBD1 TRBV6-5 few TGTGCCAGCAGCCACAGGGGGAACACCGGGGAGCTGTTTTTT CASSHRGNTGELFF
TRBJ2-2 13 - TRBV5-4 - TGTGCCAGCAGCTTGGGAGGCTACGGGGAGCTGTTTTTT CASSLGGYGELFF
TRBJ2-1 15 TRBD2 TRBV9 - TGTGCCAGCAGCGTAGGGGCTAGCGGGTACAATGAGCAGTTCTTC CASSVGASGYNEQFF
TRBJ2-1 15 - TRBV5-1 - TGCGCCAGCAGCTTGGATCCAGGGATGGGGAATGAGCAGTTCTTC CASSLDPGMGNEQFF
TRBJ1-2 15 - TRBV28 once TGTGCCAGCAGTTTAACGGGAGGGACAATGTATCGCTACACCTTC CASSLTGGTMYRYTF
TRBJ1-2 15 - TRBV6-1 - TGTGCCAGCAGTGTGATAAGGGGAAGAGACTATGGCTACACCTTC CASSVIRGRDYGYTF
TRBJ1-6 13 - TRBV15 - TGTGCCAGCACTCAGGGGTCGGAGTCACCCCTCCACTTT CASTQGSESPLHF
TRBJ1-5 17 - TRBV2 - TGTGCCAGCAGCGCATGGGGACGGGGGGCCGGCAATCAGCCCCAGCATTTT CASSAWGRGAGNQPQHF
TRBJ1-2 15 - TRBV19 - TGTGCCAGTAGTAGGGGAAACAGGGACGACTATGGCTACACCTTC CASSRGNRDDYGYTF
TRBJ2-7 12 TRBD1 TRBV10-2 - TGCGCCAGCACCAGGACAGGGGACGAGCAGTACTTC CASTRTGDEQYF
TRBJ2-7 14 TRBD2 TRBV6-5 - TGTGCCAGCGGCCCTAGCGGGAGCTCCTACGAGCAGTACTTC CASGPSGSSYEQYF
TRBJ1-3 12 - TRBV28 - TGTGCCAGCAGTTTTTCTCCAAACACCATATATTTT CASSFSPNTIYF
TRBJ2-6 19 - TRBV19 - TGTGCCAGTAGTGCGTCGTTGACAAAATCACAAAGTCGGGCCAACGTCCTGACTTTC CASSASLTKSQSRANVLTF
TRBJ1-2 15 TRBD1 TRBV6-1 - TGTGCCAGCAGTGAAGCGGGACAGGGCCCGGGTGGCTACACCTTC CASSEAGQGPGGYTF
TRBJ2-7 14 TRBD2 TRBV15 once TGTGCCACCAGCAGAGAAGCGGGAGGGCGAGAGCAGTACTTC CATSREAGGREQYF
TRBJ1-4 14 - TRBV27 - TGTGCCAGCAGCTTAACGAGAATTCGGGAAAAACTGTTTTTT CASSLTRIREKLFF
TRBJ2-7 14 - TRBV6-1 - TGTGCCAGCAGTGAAAGGGGCAGAGGCTACGAGCAGTACTTC CASSERGRGYEQYF
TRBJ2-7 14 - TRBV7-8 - TGTGCCAGCAGCTTACGGGGAACCCCCTACGAGCAGTACTTC CASSLRGTPYEQYF
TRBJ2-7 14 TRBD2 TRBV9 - TGTGCCAGCAGCGGAAGCGGGAACTCCTACGAGCAGTACTTC CASSGSGNSYEQYF
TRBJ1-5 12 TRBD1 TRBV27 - TGTGCCAGCAGTAGACAGGGTGCACCCCAGCATTTT CASSRQGAPQHF
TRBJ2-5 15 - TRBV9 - TGTGCCAGCAGCGTTGGACTGCTAGACCAAGAGACCCAGTACTTC CASSVGLLDQETQYF
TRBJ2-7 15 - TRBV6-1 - TGTGCCAGCAGTGATAACCGGCGGGCGACTTACGAGCAGTACTTC CASSDNRRATYEQYF
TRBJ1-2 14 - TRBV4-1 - TGCGCCAGCAGCCAAGGGGAGCTAAACTATGGCTACACCTTC CASSQGELNYGYTF
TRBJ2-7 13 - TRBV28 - TGTGCCAGCAGTCGCGCGAAAAGGCGGGAGCAGTACTTC CASSRAKRREQYF
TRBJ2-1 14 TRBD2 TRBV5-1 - TGCGCCAGCACAGGCGGGGGTTCCTACAATGAGCAGTTCTTC CASTGGGSYNEQFF
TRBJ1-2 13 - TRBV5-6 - TGTGCCAGCAGCTTGGTAGCCAGAGATGGCTACACCTTC CASSLVARDGYTF
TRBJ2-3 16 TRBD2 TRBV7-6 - TGTGCCAGCAGCCAACTAGCGGGGGGGTATACAGATACGCAGTATTTT CASSQLAGGYTDTQYF
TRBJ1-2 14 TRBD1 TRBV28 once TGTGCCAGCAGTTCGGGACAGCGTAACTATGGCTACACCTTC CASSSGQRNYGYTF
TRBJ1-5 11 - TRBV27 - TGTGCCAGCAGTTTGCGTCAGCCCCAGCATTTT CASSLRQPQHF
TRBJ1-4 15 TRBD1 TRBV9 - TGTGCCAGCAGCGGATCAGGGGGCTCGTGGGAAAAACTGTTTTTT CASSGSGGSWEKLFF
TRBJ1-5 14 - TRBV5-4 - TGTGCCAGCAGCGAGCAGGGGAGCAGTCAGCCCCAGCATTTT CASSEQGSSQPQHF
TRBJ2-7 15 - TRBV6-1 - TGTGCCAGCAGTAACCCTTCGGTCAGGGGCTACGAGCAGTACTTC CASSNPSVRGYEQYF
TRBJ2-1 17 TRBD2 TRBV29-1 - TGCAGCGTTACTAGGAGGACTAGCGGGAGTATGGGCAATGAGCAGTTCTTC CSVTRRTSGSMGNEQFF
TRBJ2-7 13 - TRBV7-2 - TGTGCCAGCAGCTTAGTATTCGCGAACGAGCAGTACTTC CASSLVFANEQYF
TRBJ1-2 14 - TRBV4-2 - TGTGCCAGCAGCCGAGGACAGCGAGACTATGGCTACACCTTC CASSRGQRDYGYTF
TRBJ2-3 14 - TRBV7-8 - TGTGCCAGCAGCTTATATCGGGACTCAGATACGCAGTATTTT CASSLYRDSDTQYF
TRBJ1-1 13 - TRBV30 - TGTGCCTGGAGTCCCCGAGGAGGCACTGAAGCTTTCTTT CAWSPRGGTEAFF
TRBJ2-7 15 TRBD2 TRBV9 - TGTGCCAGCAGCGCCCTCGGGGGGGGTCTCGACGAGCAGTACTTC CASSALGGGLDEQYF
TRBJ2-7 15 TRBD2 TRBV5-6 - TGTGCCAGCAGCTTGAGAGGCAGGGAGGGCTACGAGCAGTACTTC CASSLRGREGYEQYF
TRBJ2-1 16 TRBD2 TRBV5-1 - TGCGCCAGCAGCTTGGAGGGACTAGTAATCGGCAATGAGCAGTTCTTC CASSLEGLVIGNEQFF
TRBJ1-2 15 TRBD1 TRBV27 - TGTGCCAGCAGTGCCCGGTTGGCAGGGGGCTATGGCTACACCTTC CASSARLAGGYGYTF
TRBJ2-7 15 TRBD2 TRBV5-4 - TGTGCCAGCAGCCATAGCGGGAGGGCCAACTACGAGCAGTACTTC CASSHSGRANYEQYF
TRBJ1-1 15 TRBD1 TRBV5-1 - TGCGCCAGCAGCCCCGGGACAGGGATGGGTACTGAAGCTTTCTTT CASSPGTGMGTEAFF
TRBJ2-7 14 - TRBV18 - TGTGCCAGCTCACCCCCCTTGAGTTCCTACGAGCAGTACTTC CASSPPLSSYEQYF
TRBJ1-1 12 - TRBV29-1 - TGCAGCGTTGGCAGGGGGAACACTGAAGCTTTCTTT CSVGRGNTEAFF
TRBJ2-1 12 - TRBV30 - TGTGCCTGGAGTGGGACATTCGATGAGCAGTTCTTC CAWSGTFDEQFF
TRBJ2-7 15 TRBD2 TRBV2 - TGTGCCAGCAGTGGGACTAGCGGGCAACCCTACGAGCAGTACTTC CASSGTSGQPYEQYF
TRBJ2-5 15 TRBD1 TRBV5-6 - TGTGCCAGCAGCTTTCTGGGCAGGGGGCAAGAGACCCAGTACTTC CASSFLGRGQETQYF
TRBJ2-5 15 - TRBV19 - TGTGCCAGTAGGCCCTCCCAGGGCGGAAGAGAGACCCAGTACTTC CASRPSQGGRETQYF
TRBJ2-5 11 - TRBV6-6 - TGTGCCAGCAGTTCATCCCCGACCCAGTACTTC CASSSSPTQYF
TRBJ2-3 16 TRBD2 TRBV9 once TGTGCCAGCAGCGTAGCGGCGGGAGGCCCCACAGATACGCAGTATTTT CASSVAAGGPTDTQYF
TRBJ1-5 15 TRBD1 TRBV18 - TGTGCCAGCTCAGGGGGACAGGTAGGAGATCAGCCCCAGCATTTT CASSGGQVGDQPQHF
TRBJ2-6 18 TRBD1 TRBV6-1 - TGTGCCAGCAGTGAACGTGGACAGGGTGCCTCTGGGGCCAACGTCCTGACTTTC CASSERGQGASGANVLTF
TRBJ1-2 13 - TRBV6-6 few TGTGCCAGCAGTGCGGGCGTCGTCTATGGCTACACCTTC CASSAGVVYGYTF
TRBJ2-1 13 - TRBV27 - TGTGCCAGCAGTTTATCAGGGGTAGGTGAGCAGTTCTTC CASSLSGVGEQFF
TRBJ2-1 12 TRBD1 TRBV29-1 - TGCAGCGCCCGGGACAGGGCCCATGAGCAGTTCTTC CSARDRAHEQFF
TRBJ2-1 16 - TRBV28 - TGTGCCAGCACCTCCCCGGAGGGTAGCTCCTACAATGAGCAGTTCTTC CASTSPEGSSYNEQFF
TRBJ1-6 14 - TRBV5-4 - TGTGCCAGCAGCTGGTTCGGCCCAGGATCACCCCTCCACTTT CASSWFGPGSPLHF